Reported below is one T cell receptor beta chain. Researchers took 4.5 to 6 milliliters of peripheral blood at each of two time points. The V gene lost 6 bases and the J gene lost 9 bases, with 11 bases spanning the gap. This CDR3 contains 12 residues. Germline CDR1 and CDR2: MNHNS and SASEGT. The data belong to a study of prognosis after radiotherapy for stage I lung cancer. For the study at large: Among the non-small cell lung cancer patients, all were considered medically inoperable.

Genomic DNA served as the source from which two-round multiplex PCR generated TCR beta CDR3 amplicons. Each TRBV and TRBJ gene had its own primer in the first PCR round. TCRdb processed the multiplex PCR reads anew with MiXCR; each CDR3 protein has one entry. The sample has about 18,000 distinct CDR3 sequences; about 40% are singletons. V and J are TRBV6-1 and TRBJ2-2; D ambiguous. The sequence came from a donor at least 50 years old with non-small cell lung cancer. This sample comprised PBMCs, obtained before or after stereotactic body radiation therapy (not recorded which). CDR3: CASSRSSRELFF. DNA of the CDR3: TGTGCCAGCAGCCGGAGTTCTCGGGAGCTGTTTTTT.